These 10 T cell receptor beta chains originate from one sample sequenced in a study of monozygotic twins with inflammatory bowel disease. TCRdb processed the 5' RACE reads again and assigns one entry to each CDR3 protein, with no DNA. The sample's table shows 300,000 to 350,000 distinct CDR3 sequences. The sample was blood. The receptors shown here come from a human donor with ulcerative colitis or Crohn's disease, or a healthy co-twin of an affected twin (not recorded which).

The V gene is TRBV19, the J gene TRBJ1-1. There are 12 residues in the CDR3. Germline CDR1 is LNHDA and CDR2 is SQIVND (reference sequence). The CDR3 reads CASSMRSPEAFF.

This chain links TRBV10-3 with TRBJ2-2; TCRdb picks TRBD1, but there is no DNA to check that call. The CDR3 loop spans 14 amino acids. Germline CDR1 ENHRY, CDR2 SYGVKD. CDR3 in amino acids: CAISDGQGTGELFF.

This chain joins TRBV4-1 and TRBJ1-1. Looked up from germline, CDR1 is MGHRA and CDR2 is YSYEKL. The CDR3 totals 16 residues. CDR3 in amino acids: CASSQIYDPLGTEAFF.

This chain connects TRBV5-6 to TRBJ1-3. Germline assignment: CDR1 SGHDT and CDR2 YYEEEE. The CDR3 totals 14 residues. The CDR3 is CDSSSAGIGNTIYF.

The chain carries TRBV5-6 and TRBJ2-5; no DNA is available, so the TRBD1 call from TCRdb remains unchecked. Germline lookup yields CDR1 SGHDT and CDR2 YYEEEE. The CDR3 length is 14 residues. The CDR3 protein is CASSSLQGAETQYF.

This sequence joins TRBV11-2 and TRBJ2-1; TCRdb's assignment of TRBD1 cannot be checked, as there is no DNA. Germline V gene data show CDR1 as SGHAT and CDR2 as FQNNGV. There are 12 residues in the CDR3. The CDR3 region is CASSYKGVEQFF. Together with reference TRBV11-2 and TRBJ2-1, the CDR3 gives the full variable domain: EAGVAQSPRYKIIEKRQSVAFWCNPISGHATLYWYQQILGQGPKLLIQFQNNGVVDDSQLPKDRFSAERLKGVDSTLKIQPAKLEDSAVYLCASSYKGVEQFFGPGTRLTVL.

V usage is TRBV4-1 and J usage is TRBJ2-1; no DNA is available, so the TRBD1 call from TCRdb remains unchecked. Per germline, CDR1 MGHRA and CDR2 YSYEKL. The CDR3 spans 17 residues. Here the CDR3 reads CASSQDRGQGKFNEQFF.

The CDR3 sequence: CSVSIQVGRETQYF. This chain joins TRBV29-1 and TRBJ2-5; as DNA is missing, the TRBD1 call by TCRdb cannot be tested. The CDR3 is 14 amino acids. Germline assignment: CDR1 SQVTM and CDR2 ANQGSEA.

The chain combines TRBV20-1 with TRBJ2-1; TCRdb returns TRBD2, unconfirmable since there is no DNA. The CDR3 is 17 residues long. The germline V gene has CDR1 DFQATT and CDR2 SNEGSKA (reference sequence). CDR3 protein: CSALNWLPSGGNNEQFF.

The V call is TRBV28, the J call TRBJ1-1; lacking DNA, the TRBD1 call made by TCRdb goes unchecked. The CDR3 contains 15 residues. Germline CDR1 reads MDHEN; CDR2 reads SYDVKM. CDR3: CASHTRGAMNTEAFF.